These T cell receptor beta chains were read from a single sample in a study of T cell repertoires in cytomegalovirus infection. TCRdb ran MiXCR on the reads and lists one entry per CDR3 protein. The data show about 310,000 distinct CDR3 sequences, 20% to 25% seen once. Antigens for these TCRs are unknown. The starting material was cultured PBMCs, obtained from culture after CMV antigen stimulation. The receptors stem from a human donor in good health (CMV status not recorded). Some clones in this sample may be carry-over from other donors' samples. Each CDR3 is given with its conserved first and last residue. The D gene is left open where the match is weak. Size is omitted from some rows. Given values are once, few, many or a class for expanded clones.

NA,TRBJ2-1,NA,TRBV7-9,CASSQTREQFF,TGTGCCAGCAGCCAGACGCGTGAGCAGTTCTTC
NA,TRBJ1-1,NA,TRBV18,CASSSGQLTEAFF,TGTGCCAGCTCATCAGGACAGCTCACTGAAGCTTTCTTT
many,TRBJ2-3,TRBD1,TRBV6-5,CASSSRHPGTGGQVTQYF,TGTGCCAGCAGTTCTCGCCACCCCGGGACAGGGGGTCAGGTAACGCAGTATTTT
few,TRBJ2-1,NA,TRBV12-3/TRBV12-4,CASRRAEVGEQFF,TGTGCCAGCCGTAGGGCGGAGGTGGGTGAGCAGTTCTTC
few,TRBJ1-1,NA,TRBV15,CATSGGGDTEAFF,TGTGCCACCAGCGGCGGGGGTGACACTGAAGCTTTCTTT
many,TRBJ2-6,NA,TRBV6-1,CASSTEPGANVLTF,TGTGCCAGCAGTACAGAGCCTGGGGCCAACGTCCTGACTTTC
NA,TRBJ2-3,NA,TRBV28,CASSLSRRRREYTDTQYF,TGTGCCAGCAGTTTATCTCGGCGGCGGAGGGAGTACACAGATACGCAGTATTTT
few,TRBJ1-1,NA,TRBV27,CASSLRRWGGNTEAFF,TGTGCCAGCAGTTTAAGGAGGTGGGGAGGAAACACTGAAGCTTTCTTT
many,TRBJ2-3,TRBD2,TRBV5-6,CASSTGLAAIWDTQYF,TGTGCCAGCAGCACCGGACTAGCCGCTATCTGGGATACGCAGTATTTT
NA,TRBJ1-3,TRBD1,TRBV10-2,CASSPQGGAGNTIYF,TGCGCCAGCAGTCCCCAGGGGGGTGCTGGAAACACCATATATTTT
NA,TRBJ2-3,NA,TRBV4-2,CASSQDPGRGADTQYF,TGTGCCAGCAGCCAAGACCCCGGGAGAGGCGCAGATACGCAGTATTTT
few,TRBJ2-5,TRBD2,TRBV7-2,CASRISGGETQYF,TGTGCCAGCCGGATTAGCGGGGGGGAGACCCAGTACTTC
few,TRBJ2-5,TRBD2,TRBV27,CASTQVGVAGPKWETQYF,TGTGCCAGCACCCAAGTGGGTGTAGCGGGACCGAAGTGGGAGACCCAGTACTTC
few,TRBJ1-2,NA,TRBV7-8,CASSLDGGAGYGYTF,TGTGCCAGCAGCTTAGATGGGGGCGCCGGCTATGGCTACACCTTC
few,TRBJ1-4,NA,TRBV19,CASSDGTLHEKLFF,TGTGCCAGTAGTGACGGTACACTCCATGAAAAACTGTTTTTT
many,TRBJ2-1,TRBD1,TRBV12-3/TRBV12-4,CASRITGVEQFF,TGTGCCAGCAGAATCACAGGGGTTGAGCAGTTCTTC
NA,TRBJ1-1,NA,TRBV7-2,CASSKRRDTEAFF,TGTGCCAGCTCAAAAAGGAGGGACACTGAAGCTTTCTTT
many,TRBJ2-2,NA,TRBV24-1,CATSDYPGTGELFF,TGTGCCACCAGTGATTATCCGGGGACCGGGGAGCTGTTTTTT
many,TRBJ1-5,NA,TRBV7-2,CASSLWRNSNQPQHF,TGTGCCAGCAGCTTGTGGAGAAATAGCAATCAGCCCCAGCATTTT
many,TRBJ1-5,TRBD1,TRBV7-2,CASSSDRGMGQPQHF,TGTGCCAGCAGCTCCGACAGGGGGATGGGGCAGCCCCAGCATTTT
NA,TRBJ1-4,NA,TRBV5-1,CASSQGQTTNEKLFF,TGCGCCAGCAGCCAAGGACAGACAACTAATGAAAAACTGTTTTTT
NA,TRBJ2-5,NA,TRBV27,CASCGVGESGETQYF,TGTGCCAGCTGTGGGGTAGGGGAGAGTGGAGAGACCCAGTACTTC
few,TRBJ2-1,TRBD2,TRBV7-9,CASSPLGLAGADREQFF,TGTGCCAGCAGCCCCCTGGGACTAGCGGGAGCGGATCGTGAGCAGTTCTTC
few,TRBJ2-3,NA,TRBV4-3,CASSQVVRGETQYF,TGCGCCAGCAGCCAGGTAGTTCGGGGTGAAACGCAGTATTTT
NA,TRBJ1-2,NA,TRBV27,CASSHPGQGLYGYTF,TGTGCCAGCAGCCACCCCGGGCAGGGCCTCTATGGCTACACCTTC
NA,TRBJ2-3,NA,TRBV12-3/TRBV12-4,CASIVAGGTDTQYF,TGTGCCAGCATCGTCGCGGGCGGCACAGATACGCAGTATTTT
few,TRBJ2-3,TRBD2,TRBV24-1,CATSGAGADTQYF,TGTGCCACCAGTGGTGCGGGAGCAGATACGCAGTATTTT
few,TRBJ1-6,NA,TRBV27,CASSLSVGRNSPLHF,TGTGCCAGCAGTTTATCCGTCGGACGAAATTCACCCCTCCACTTT
few,TRBJ1-2,TRBD1,TRBV6-5,CASSNRGLRYGYTF,TGTGCCAGCAGCAACAGGGGGCTGCGCTATGGCTACACCTTC